Listed below are T cell receptor beta chains from one sample, sequenced in a study of T cells in Graves' hyperthyroidism and ophthalmopathy. Each CDR3 protein is one row after TCRdb ran MiXCR on the multiplex PCR reads. The sample lists roughly 700,000 distinct CDR3 sequences; less than 15% were seen once. The specimen sequenced was blood. The receptors were sampled from a woman aged 18-35 years with Graves' hyperthyroidism. Both conserved end residues are part of each CDR3. Fields, in order: J gene, clone size, D gene, V gene, CDR3 protein, CDR3 DNA. The D gene is left open where the match is weak. Only part of the rows carry a size: once, few, many, or a class if the clone is expanded.

J gene: TRBJ1-1; clone size: many; D gene: .; V gene: TRBV18; CDR3 protein: CASSPGGMNTEAFF; CDR3 DNA: TGTGCCAGCTCACCAGGAGGTATGAACACTGAAGCTTTCTTT
J gene: TRBJ2-5; clone size: many; D gene: .; V gene: TRBV7-2; CDR3 protein: CASSARPETQYF; CDR3 DNA: TGTGCCAGCAGCGCACGCCCGGAGACCCAGTACTTC
J gene: TRBJ2-1; clone size: many; D gene: .; V gene: TRBV5-1; CDR3 protein: CASSLGDSGHNEQFF; CDR3 DNA: TGCGCCAGCAGCTTGGGGGATAGTGGGCACAATGAGCAGTTCTTC
J gene: TRBJ2-1; clone size: few; D gene: .; V gene: TRBV4-1; CDR3 protein: CASSQTYGTHYNEQFF; CDR3 DNA: TGCGCCAGCAGCCAAACATACGGGACCCACTACAATGAGCAGTTCTTC
J gene: TRBJ2-1; clone size: few; D gene: TRBD2; V gene: TRBV5-4; CDR3 protein: CASSPTSGRSNEQFF; CDR3 DNA: TGTGCCAGCAGCCCGACTAGCGGGAGAAGCAATGAGCAGTTCTTC
J gene: TRBJ1-4; clone size: many; D gene: .; V gene: TRBV11-3; CDR3 protein: CASSLYADIGEKLFF; CDR3 DNA: TGTGCCAGCAGCTTATATGCCGACATTGGCGAAAAACTGTTTTTT
J gene: TRBJ2-3; clone size: .; D gene: .; V gene: TRBV10-3; CDR3 protein: CAISPGLRLTDTQYF; CDR3 DNA: TGTGCCATCAGCCCTGGACTACGGCTCACAGATACGCAGTATTTT
J gene: TRBJ2-7; clone size: .; D gene: TRBD2; V gene: TRBV6-5; CDR3 protein: CASSYGGAGKMDEQYF; CDR3 DNA: TGTGCCAGCAGTTACGGGGGAGCGGGGAAAATGGACGAGCAGTACTTC
J gene: TRBJ2-1; clone size: many; D gene: TRBD2; V gene: TRBV6-1; CDR3 protein: CASSQTSGVSNEQFF; CDR3 DNA: TGTGCCAGCAGTCAGACTAGCGGGGTTTCCAATGAGCAGTTCTTC
J gene: TRBJ2-5; clone size: many; D gene: TRBD2; V gene: TRBV9; CDR3 protein: CASSTGTGGETQYF; CDR3 DNA: TGTGCCAGCAGCACCGGGACGGGGGGGGAGACCCAGTACTTC
J gene: TRBJ2-4; clone size: few; D gene: TRBD2; V gene: TRBV4-1; CDR3 protein: CASSQGLLAVAKNIQYF; CDR3 DNA: TGCGCCAGCAGCCAAGGCTTACTAGCGGTAGCCAAAAACATTCAGTACTTC
J gene: TRBJ2-1; clone size: many; D gene: .; V gene: TRBV28; CDR3 protein: CASRETRTGTNEQFF; CDR3 DNA: TGTGCCAGCAGAGAAACACGTACCGGGACTAATGAGCAGTTCTTC
J gene: TRBJ2-2; clone size: .; D gene: TRBD2; V gene: TRBV12-3/TRBV12-4; CDR3 protein: CASRPASGTSGGNTGELFF; CDR3 DNA: TGTGCCAGCAGACCCGCCTCCGGGACTAGCGGGGGCAACACCGGGGAGCTGTTTTTT
J gene: TRBJ2-7; clone size: .; D gene: TRBD2; V gene: TRBV7-9; CDR3 protein: CASSLGGRTSGSNPYEQYF; CDR3 DNA: TGTGCCAGCAGCTTAGGGGGAAGGACTAGCGGGAGTAATCCCTACGAGCAGTACTTC
J gene: TRBJ2-7; clone size: .; D gene: .; V gene: TRBV6-2/TRBV6-3; CDR3 protein: CASSYGAGITYEQYF; CDR3 DNA: TGTGCCAGCAGTTATGGGGCAGGGATCACCTACGAGCAGTACTTC
J gene: TRBJ2-1; clone size: many; D gene: .; V gene: TRBV5-1; CDR3 protein: CASSLVVNNEQFF; CDR3 DNA: TGCGCCAGCAGCTTGGTAGTGAACAATGAGCAGTTCTTC
J gene: TRBJ2-7; clone size: .; D gene: .; V gene: TRBV7-2; CDR3 protein: CASSQTAFEQYF; CDR3 DNA: TGTGCCAGCAGCCAAACGGCCTTCGAGCAGTACTTC
J gene: TRBJ2-1; clone size: few; D gene: TRBD2; V gene: TRBV27; CDR3 protein: CASDRGGEQFF; CDR3 DNA: TGTGCCAGCGACCGCGGGGGGGAGCAGTTCTTC
J gene: TRBJ1-4; clone size: many; D gene: .; V gene: TRBV3-1; CDR3 protein: CASSLTEGEKLFF; CDR3 DNA: TGTGCCAGCAGCCTGACTGAGGGAGAAAAACTGTTTTTT
J gene: TRBJ1-1; clone size: few; D gene: TRBD1; V gene: TRBV19; CDR3 protein: CASSPRDRGRETEAFF; CDR3 DNA: TGTGCCAGTAGTCCGAGGGACAGGGGGAGAGAAACTGAAGCTTTCTTT
J gene: TRBJ1-1; clone size: .; D gene: .; V gene: TRBV9; CDR3 protein: CASSPSAGDGTEAFF; CDR3 DNA: TGTGCCAGCAGCCCATCTGCAGGGGATGGTACTGAAGCTTTCTTT
J gene: TRBJ1-3; clone size: few; D gene: .; V gene: TRBV7-9; CDR3 protein: CATGESGNTIYF; CDR3 DNA: TGTGCCACAGGGGAGTCTGGAAACACCATATATTTT
J gene: TRBJ2-1; clone size: few; D gene: TRBD2; V gene: TRBV19; CDR3 protein: CASVPGLAGVNEQFF; CDR3 DNA: TGTGCCAGTGTACCGGGACTAGCGGGAGTCAATGAGCAGTTCTTC
J gene: TRBJ1-5; clone size: few; D gene: .; V gene: TRBV6-1; CDR3 protein: CASSPGFTYSNQPQHF; CDR3 DNA: TGTGCCAGCAGCCCGGGATTTACCTATAGCAATCAGCCCCAGCATTTT
J gene: TRBJ1-6; clone size: few; D gene: TRBD1; V gene: TRBV4-2; CDR3 protein: CASSQPLTGNSPLHF; CDR3 DNA: TGTGCCAGCAGCCAACCGTTGACAGGGAATTCACCCCTCCACTTT
J gene: TRBJ1-6; clone size: .; D gene: .; V gene: TRBV10-3; CDR3 protein: CAISVASEGSPLHF; CDR3 DNA: TGTGCCATCAGTGTCGCGTCGGAGGGCTCACCCCTCCACTTT
J gene: TRBJ2-1; clone size: .; D gene: TRBD2; V gene: TRBV6-4; CDR3 protein: CASSDSPGTSGYNEQFF; CDR3 DNA: TGTGCCAGCAGTGACTCCCCCGGGACTAGCGGCTACAATGAGCAGTTCTTC
J gene: TRBJ2-3; clone size: many; D gene: TRBD1; V gene: TRBV18; CDR3 protein: CASSATGGTSTDTQYF; CDR3 DNA: TGTGCCAGCTCGGCAACAGGGGGAACTAGCACAGATACGCAGTATTTT
J gene: TRBJ2-1; clone size: .; D gene: TRBD2; V gene: TRBV11-3; CDR3 protein: CASSLLSGGRKYNEQFF; CDR3 DNA: TGTGCCAGCAGTCTTTTATCGGGCGGGAGAAAGTACAATGAGCAGTTCTTC
J gene: TRBJ1-1; clone size: many; D gene: .; V gene: TRBV3-1; CDR3 protein: CASSQAAERAFF; CDR3 DNA: TGTGCCAGCAGCCAAGCGGCCGAACGGGCTTTCTTT
J gene: TRBJ2-3; clone size: many; D gene: .; V gene: TRBV3-1; CDR3 protein: CASSQDLPRSDTQYF; CDR3 DNA: TGTGCCAGCAGCCAAGACCTTCCTAGATCAGATACGCAGTATTTT
J gene: TRBJ1-1; clone size: .; D gene: .; V gene: TRBV5-6; CDR3 protein: CASSWGTGNTEAFF; CDR3 DNA: TGTGCCAGCAGCTGGGGGACGGGGAACACTGAAGCTTTCTTT
J gene: TRBJ2-7; clone size: few; D gene: .; V gene: TRBV5-4; CDR3 protein: CASSVGQNYEQYF; CDR3 DNA: TGTGCCAGCAGCGTAGGACAGAACTACGAGCAGTACTTC
J gene: TRBJ2-1; clone size: many; D gene: TRBD2; V gene: TRBV20-1; CDR3 protein: CSARDRGGTRPYNEQFF; CDR3 DNA: TGCAGTGCTAGAGACCGGGGGGGGACTAGACCATACAATGAGCAGTTCTTC
J gene: TRBJ2-2; clone size: many; D gene: .; V gene: TRBV6-1; CDR3 protein: CASTISGTYNTGELFF; CDR3 DNA: TGTGCCAGCACCATCTCCGGGACTTACAACACCGGGGAGCTGTTTTTT
J gene: TRBJ2-1; clone size: many; D gene: TRBD2; V gene: TRBV6-2/TRBV6-3; CDR3 protein: CASMRLAGPNEQFF; CDR3 DNA: TGTGCCAGCATGCGACTAGCGGGCCCCAATGAGCAGTTCTTC
J gene: TRBJ2-2; clone size: many; D gene: .; V gene: TRBV7-2; CDR3 protein: CASSFSAANTGELFF; CDR3 DNA: TGTGCCAGCAGCTTCTCTGCAGCGAACACCGGGGAGCTGTTTTTT
J gene: TRBJ2-3; clone size: many; D gene: .; V gene: TRBV29-1; CDR3 protein: CSARFRFARGTDTQYF; CDR3 DNA: TGCAGCGCCCGGTTTAGGTTTGCGAGAGGCACAGATACGCAGTATTTT
J gene: TRBJ1-2; clone size: few; D gene: TRBD1; V gene: TRBV9; CDR3 protein: CASREPGQGSKGYTF; CDR3 DNA: TGTGCCAGCAGGGAACCGGGACAGGGGTCGAAGGGCTACACCTTC
J gene: TRBJ1-5; clone size: .; D gene: .; V gene: TRBV2; CDR3 protein: CASTRDGGDQPQHF; CDR3 DNA: TGTGCCAGCACCCGGGATGGGGGCGATCAGCCCCAGCATTTT
J gene: TRBJ1-1; clone size: many; D gene: .; V gene: TRBV11-2; CDR3 protein: CASSLVGVIQGTNTEAFF; CDR3 DNA: TGTGCCAGCAGCTTAGTAGGGGTTATACAGGGTACGAACACTGAAGCTTTCTTT
J gene: TRBJ2-1; clone size: many; D gene: .; V gene: TRBV20-1; CDR3 protein: CSARADREASNEQFF; CDR3 DNA: TGCAGTGCTAGAGCTGACAGGGAGGCATCGAATGAGCAGTTCTTC
J gene: TRBJ2-7; clone size: .; D gene: .; V gene: TRBV12-3/TRBV12-4; CDR3 protein: CASSGPGTHEQYF; CDR3 DNA: TGTGCCAGCAGTGGGCCGGGGACCCACGAGCAGTACTTC
J gene: TRBJ2-7; clone size: many; D gene: .; V gene: TRBV12-3/TRBV12-4; CDR3 protein: CASRVSGLSLGEQYF; CDR3 DNA: TGTGCCAGCAGAGTTTCAGGGTTGTCTTTGGGCGAGCAGTACTTC
J gene: TRBJ2-3; clone size: .; D gene: TRBD2; V gene: TRBV9; CDR3 protein: CASSGSGFTGDTQYF; CDR3 DNA: TGTGCCAGCAGCGGTAGCGGGTTCACGGGGGATACGCAGTATTTT
J gene: TRBJ2-3; clone size: many; D gene: .; V gene: TRBV7-2; CDR3 protein: CASSLQAIGNTQYF; CDR3 DNA: TGTGCCAGCAGCTTACAAGCGATTGGAAATACGCAGTATTTT
J gene: TRBJ2-7; clone size: many; D gene: .; V gene: TRBV27; CDR3 protein: CASSLALRYEQYF; CDR3 DNA: TGTGCCAGCAGTTTAGCGCTACGCTACGAGCAGTACTTC
J gene: TRBJ2-3; clone size: many; D gene: .; V gene: TRBV27; CDR3 protein: CASSLTAITDTQYF; CDR3 DNA: TGTGCCAGCAGTTTAACCGCAATCACAGATACGCAGTATTTT
J gene: TRBJ1-1; clone size: .; D gene: .; V gene: TRBV10-3; CDR3 protein: CAISVDENTEAFF; CDR3 DNA: TGTGCCATCAGTGTAGACGAGAACACTGAAGCTTTCTTT
J gene: TRBJ2-7; clone size: few; D gene: .; V gene: TRBV25-1; CDR3 protein: CASREGQASFLRQYF; CDR3 DNA: TGTGCCAGCCGAGAAGGGCAGGCTTCTTTTCTACGGCAGTACTTC
J gene: TRBJ2-1; clone size: many; D gene: .; V gene: TRBV7-7; CDR3 protein: CASSLGGGSGNEQFF; CDR3 DNA: TGTGCTAGCAGCTTAGGAGGGGGAAGCGGCAATGAGCAGTTCTTC
J gene: TRBJ1-2; clone size: .; D gene: .; V gene: TRBV6-5; CDR3 protein: CASSYMLTQGGYTF; CDR3 DNA: TGTGCCAGCAGTTACATGCTTACTCAGGGGGGCTACACCTTC
J gene: TRBJ2-5; clone size: .; D gene: .; V gene: TRBV6-5; CDR3 protein: CASSYGARVETQYF; CDR3 DNA: TGTGCCAGCAGTTACGGGGCGCGGGTGGAGACCCAGTACTTC
J gene: TRBJ2-1; clone size: .; D gene: TRBD2; V gene: TRBV5-6; CDR3 protein: CASSRMTLAGENEQFF; CDR3 DNA: TGTGCCAGCAGCCGAATGACTCTAGCGGGAGAGAATGAGCAGTTCTTC
J gene: TRBJ2-3; clone size: .; D gene: .; V gene: TRBV7-2; CDR3 protein: CASSLGGLTDTQYF; CDR3 DNA: TGTGCCAGCAGCTTAGGGGGGCTCACAGATACGCAGTATTTT